A selection of T cell receptor beta chains follows, all from one sample in a study of control samples from healthy donors and cancer patients. The protocol was immunoSEQ multiplex PCR, while the TCRdb copy is restricted to in-frame clones and leaves out a portion. Of around 50,000 clones listed, around 97% are singletons. What was sequenced was blood. All receptors come from a woman younger than 45 in good health. Each CDR3 is given without its conserved first and last residue.

v_call cdr3_aa
TRBV7-9 ASSLGSNEQF
TRBV27 ASSTATGGANYGYT
TRBV21-1 ASSLSAGTSQETQY
TRBV9 ASSVGSTDTQY
TRBV15 ATSRDPLDYGYT
TRBV5-5 ASSFWGALYGYT
TRBV7-2 ASSAQGRRRETQY
TRBV29-1 SVEDSSYEQY
TRBV2 ASSAGNEQF
TRBV18 ASSPTGAPYGYT
TRBV4-1 ASSHFGVSLVNEQF
TRBV29-1 SVGQGSNQPQH
TRBV29-1 SGDRTYYEQY
TRBV5-6 ASSLALSLANPHNEQF
TRBV6-9 ASSYSSGHGSDTQY
TRBV28 ASTSSPFSYEQY
TRBV5-1 ASSLEPELAGELF